This entry concerns a single TCR beta chain. The antigen is unknown. The material for each subset, its genomic DNA, was split evenly across several immunoSEQ plates. Data came from immunoSEQ multiplex PCR; TCRdb stores just in-frame clones and leaves some out. This sample yields 180,000 or so clones, of which approximately 92% are seen a single time; 0.067% belongs to the top ten. These data originate in a study of shared clonotypes between healthy human individuals. Study outcomes and limitations: The donor pool, a small one, limited the genetic and exposure-history diversity represented. Relative to their counterparts shared across all four donors, non-shared clonotypes exhibited diminished generation probabilities.

This receptor was taken from a woman under 40 in good health. Specimen: naive CD4+ T cells sorted from blood. Subset described: CD45RA+ positively selected.

The CDR3 DNA follows: TGTGCCAGCAGCCATTCCTCTATAATAGGTCGCGAGCAGTACTTC. As protein: CASSHSSIIGREQYF. The chain links TRBV7-2 to TRBJ2-7, with no clear D. The germline CDR1 and CDR2 sequences are SGHTA and FQGNSA. The CDR3 is 15 amino acids. Deletions cut 5 bases from V and 6 bases from J, with 20 bases between.